Below, 22 T cell receptor beta chains from the same sample are listed, as sequenced in a study of CD8 T cells in Susac syndrome. With random hexamers, roughly 0.45 to 1 ug RNA was reverse transcribed. TCRdb processed the immunoSEQ multiplex PCR reads anew with MiXCR; each CDR3 protein has one entry. The data contain some 99,000 distinct CDR3 sequences, roughly 96% of them singletons. Sequencing was carried out using CD4+ T cells from PBMCs. The source is a human donor in good health.

This clonotype was detected only once. The chain joins TRBV18 to TRBJ1-2; 10 bases map to TRBD1. This CDR3 has 14 amino acids. V lost 3 bases to trimming and J lost 3 bases; unmatched junction nucleotides: 1. Germline V lookup: CDR1 KGHSH, CDR2 LQKENI. The CDR3 bases are TGTGCCAGCTCACCGGGACAGGGGCACTATGGCTACACCTTC. It yields the protein CASSPGQGHYGYTF.

The chain combines TRBV3-1 with TRBJ1-2; D gene ambiguous. Germline V lookup: CDR1 LGHDT, CDR2 YNNKEL (reference sequence). Trimming left V 4 bases short and J 3 bases short, with 9 bases between. CDR3 length: 13 residues. The CDR3 nucleotides are TGTGCCAGCAGCCCCACGCTTGACTATGGCTACACCTTC. Amino acids: CASSPTLDYGYTF. Full variable domain (remainder filled in from reference TRBV3-1 and TRBJ1-2): DTAVSQTPKYLVTQMGNDKSIKCEQNLGHDTMYWYKQDSKKFLKIMFSYNNKELIINETVPNRFSPKSPDKAHLNLHINSLELGDSAVYFCASSPTLDYGYTFGSGTRLTVV.

J is TRBJ1-1 and V is TRBV29-1, with D possibly TRBD1 on 6 matching bases. Trimming shortened V by 7 bases and J by 4 bases, and 19 bases separated the two germline ends. Germline CDR1 SQVTM, CDR2 ANQGSEA. The CDR3 contains 14 residues. CDR3 loop: CSAKDRGEVTEAFF. The CDR3 DNA follows: TGCAGCGCCAAAGATAGGGGGGAGGTCACTGAAGCTTTCTTT.

This clonotype was observed once. CDR3 sequence (DNA): TGTGCCACCCGATCGGACAGCTCTAGCACAGATACGCAGTATTTT. Amino acids: CATRSDSSSTDTQYF. This chain joins TRBV12-3 or TRBV12-4 and TRBJ2-3; maybe TRBD1 (6 bases). The CDR3 extends over 15 amino acids. The V and J ends lost 10 bases and 0 bases respectively, with 17 bases between them.

The CDR3 DNA follows: TGCAGCGGCGCCGTTAGGGGGACTGAAGCTTTCTTT. This translates into CSGAVRGTEAFF. The chain is built from TRBV29-1 and TRBJ1-1, with D maybe TRBD1 (6 bases). The germline V gene has CDR1 SQVTM and CDR2 ANQGSEA. The V end lost 7 bases, the J end lost 5 bases, and 14 bases lay between the germline ends. The CDR3 has 12 residues.

This rearrangement joins TRBV30 to TRBJ1-6; D not certain. This CDR3 is 14 amino acids long. V lost 0 bases, J lost 6 bases, and 9 bases lay in between. Germline V CDR1 and CDR2: GTSNPN, SVGIG (reference sequence). The CDR3 protein is CAWSVGSANSPLHF. The CDR3 bases are TGTGCCTGGAGTGTAGGGTCAGCTAATTCACCCCTCCACTTT. Drawing the rest from reference TRBV30 and TRBJ1-6, the complete variable domain is SQTIHQWPATLVQPVGSPLSLECTVEGTSNPNLYWYRQAAGRGLQLLFYSVGIGQISSEVPQNLSASRPQDRQFILSSKKLLLSDSGFYLCAWSVGSANSPLHFGNGTRLTVT.

This clonotype was observed a handful of times. In DNA form, the CDR3 reads TGTGCCAGTAGTATAGAAGTGGATCGGTTTCAGTACTTC. It yields the protein CASSIEVDRFQYF. The chain links TRBV19 to TRBJ2-4; no clear D. Germline V gene sequence: CDR1 LNHDA, CDR2 SQIVND (reference sequence). The V end was cut by 0 bases, the J end by 11 bases, with 11 bases between. The CDR3 length is 13 residues.

This clonotype has just a few counts. V gene TRBV3-1 combines with J gene TRBJ2-3; no clear D. This CDR3 has 12 residues. Per germline, CDR1 LGHDT and CDR2 YNNKEL (reference sequence). Trimming removed 1 base at V and 2 bases at J, with 1 base between. CDR3 nucleotides: TGTGCCAGCAGCCAAGTCACAGATACGCAGTATTTT. Translating gives CASSQVTDTQYF.

A remark on this clonotype: Relative to the germline gene, one junction end is altered; a read error may explain this. The V call is TRBV7-9, the J call TRBJ1-1; no clear D gene. Germline CDR1 reads SEHNR; CDR2 reads FQNEAQ (reference sequence). This CDR3 has 13 amino acids. CDR3 DNA sequence: TGTGCCAGCAGCTTCGCCCCGAACGCTGAAGCTTTCTTT. Its protein product is CASSFAPNAEAFF.

The chain employs TRBV25-1 and TRBJ2-2; the D call may be TRBD1 or TRBD2 (5 bases each). This CDR3 spans 14 amino acids. The germline V gene encodes CDR1 MGHDK and CDR2 SYGVNS. V was shortened by 0 bases and J by 8 bases, with 10 bases between the two germline ends. Here the CDR3 reads CASSEYEGLGELFF. In DNA, the CDR3 is TGTGCCAGCAGTGAATATGAGGGGCTGGGGGAGCTGTTTTTT.

The rearrangement links TRBV7-2 to TRBJ2-7, with a tentative D call TRBD1 (6 bases). Germline V CDR1 and CDR2: SGHTA, FQGNSA. This CDR3 has 15 amino acids. V lost 0 bases, J lost 2 bases, and 11 bases lay in between. CDR3 DNA: TGTGCCAGCAGCTTAGCGCCCACAGGGACCTACGAGCAGTACTTC. This sequence encodes CASSLAPTGTYEQYF.

V is TRBV20-1 and J is TRBJ2-1; D unclear. Germline assignment: CDR1 DFQATT and CDR2 SNEGSKA (reference sequence). V shed 1 base and J shed 9 bases, with 13 bases lying between them. The CDR3 contains 13 residues. The CDR3 DNA reads as TGCAGTGCTAGAGTCCCTGGAGTGAGTGAGCAGTTCTTC. Protein: CSARVPGVSEQFF.

This rearrangement joins TRBV4-2 to TRBJ2-5, with D perhaps TRBD2 (6 bases). This CDR3 spans 15 amino acids. Germline CDR1 and CDR2: LGHNA and YNFKEQ. V was shortened by 0 bases and J by 4 bases, with 12 bases between the two germline ends. CDR3 sequence (DNA): TGTGCCAGCAGCCAAGATGTTAGCGGAAGAGAGACCCAGTACTTC. Protein sequence: CASSQDVSGRETQYF.

The genes are TRBV15 and TRBJ2-1; 9 nucleotides line up with TRBD2. The CDR3 covers 16 residues. After removal of 3 bases from V and 3 bases from J, the junction contained 6 bases not matched to a gene. Germline CDR1 reads LNHNV; CDR2 reads YYDKDF (reference sequence). Here the CDR3 DNA reads TGTGCCACCAGCAGGGGCGGACTAGCGCTCTACAATGAGCAGTTCTTC. As protein: CATSRGGLALYNEQFF. The complete variable domain, with remaining parts taken from reference TRBV15 and TRBJ2-1, reads DAMVIQNPRYQVTQFGKPVTLSCSQTLNHNVMYWYQQKSSQAPKLLFHYYDKDFNNEADTPDNFQSRRPNTSFCFLDIRSPGLGDTAMYLCATSRGGLALYNEQFFGPGTRLTVL.

This sequence joins TRBV11-3 and TRBJ2-4; 9 bases align to TRBD2. The germline gives CDR1 SGHNT, CDR2 YENEEA. V lost 4 bases to trimming and J lost 3 bases; unmatched junction nucleotides: 7. The CDR3 consists of 16 residues. The CDR3 loop reads CASSSAGGRGKNIQYF. As DNA, the CDR3 is TGTGCCAGCAGCTCTGCGGGAGGGCGGGGCAAAAACATTCAGTACTTC.

This clonotype showed up just once. The V gene is TRBV5-1, the J gene TRBJ2-4; D call uncertain. The V gene's germline CDR1 is SGHRS and CDR2 YFSETQ. This CDR3 comprises 14 residues. Trimming pared 0 bases from V and 4 bases from J, leaving 8 bases between. The CDR3 is CASSLEPVKNIQYF. The CDR3, as DNA: TGCGCCAGCAGCTTGGAACCAGTAAAAAACATTCAGTACTTC.

This clonotype was seen once. The rearrangement joins TRBV30 to TRBJ2-1; a weak D match, TRBD1 (6 bases). The V end lost 0 bases, the J end lost 4 bases, and 13 bases lay between the germline ends. The germline gives CDR1 GTSNPN, CDR2 SVGIG (reference sequence). The CDR3 runs 15 residues. CDR3 sequence reads: CAWSVGGLQYNEQFF. CDR3 nucleotides: TGTGCCTGGAGTGTTGGGGGCCTACAATACAATGAGCAGTTCTTC.

The genes are TRBV30 and TRBJ1-1; D not certain. This CDR3 has 12 amino acids. With 0 bases removed from V and 4 bases from J, the gap between germline ends came to 6 bases. CDR1 GTSNPN and CDR2 SVGIG come from the germline V gene (reference sequence). The CDR3 loop is CAWSVRATEAFF. The CDR3, as DNA: TGTGCCTGGAGTGTACGGGCCACTGAAGCTTTCTTT.

The V and J genes are TRBV20-1 and TRBJ2-1; the D is unclear. The CDR3 runs to 12 residues. CDR1 is DFQATT and CDR2 is SNEGSKA in the germline V gene (reference sequence). V dropped 5 bases and J dropped 5 bases, with 10 bases sitting between them. CDR3 region: CSAAATHNEQFF. The DNA for the CDR3 is TGCAGTGCTGCCGCCACACACAATGAGCAGTTCTTC.

The chain has TRBV5-6 and TRBJ2-1; no reliable D call. Trimming took off 5 bases at V and 7 bases at J, with 10 bases between the two ends. The germline CDR1 and CDR2 sequences are SGHDT and YYEEEE. This CDR3 region has 12 residues. In DNA, the CDR3 is TGTGCCAGCAGGGCGATAAGGAATGAGCAGTTCTTC. Translation gives CASRAIRNEQFF.

J is TRBJ1-1 and V is TRBV29-1, with D possibly TRBD1 on 5 matching bases. The CDR3 length is 13 residues. V lost 8 bases and J lost 1, with 14 bases in between. The germline CDR1 and CDR2 sequences are SQVTM and ANQGSEA. This chain's CDR3 is CSSHAGRNTEAFF. CDR3 in DNA: TGCAGCTCTCATGCAGGGAGGAACACTGAAGCTTTCTTT.

V and J are TRBV7-9 and TRBJ1-4, with 9 bases fitting TRBD1. Trimming removed 4 bases from V and 8 bases from J; junction bases left unmatched: 11. Germline V gives CDR1 SEHNR, CDR2 FQNEAQ (reference sequence). CDR3 length equals 16 residues. The CDR3: CASSSLPGQGKEKLFF. CDR3 sequence (DNA): TGTGCCAGCAGCTCCCTCCCGGGACAGGGTAAAGAAAAACTGTTTTTT. The full variable domain, in which reference TRBV7-9 and TRBJ1-4 provide the parts outside the CDR3, is DTGVSQNPRHKITKRGQNVTFRCDPISEHNRLYWYRQTLGQGPEFLTYFQNEAQLEKSRLLSDRFSAERPKGSFSTLEIQRTEQGDSAMYLCASSSLPGQGKEKLFFGSGTQLSVL.